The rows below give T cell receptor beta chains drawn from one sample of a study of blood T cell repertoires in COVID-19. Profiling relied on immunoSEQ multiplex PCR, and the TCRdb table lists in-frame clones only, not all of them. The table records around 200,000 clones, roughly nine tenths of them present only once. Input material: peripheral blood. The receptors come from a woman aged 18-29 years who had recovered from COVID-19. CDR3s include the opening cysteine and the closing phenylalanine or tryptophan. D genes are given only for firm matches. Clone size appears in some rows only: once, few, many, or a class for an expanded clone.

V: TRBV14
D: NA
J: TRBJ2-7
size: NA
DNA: TGTGCCAGCAGCCCCGAGGGAGGGGGTGAGCAGTACTTC
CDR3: CASSPEGGGEQYF

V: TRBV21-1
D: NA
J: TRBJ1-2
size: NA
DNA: TGTGCCAGCAGCAAAGTGTGGGGGACTCTCAACCAGTACACCTTC
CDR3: CASSKVWGTLNQYTF

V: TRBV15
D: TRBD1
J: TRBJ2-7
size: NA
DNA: TGTGCCACCAGCAAAGCCGGGACAGGGGGGGTAAGGGAGCAGTACTTC
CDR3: CATSKAGTGGVREQYF

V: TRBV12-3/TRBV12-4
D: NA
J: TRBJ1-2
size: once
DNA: TGTGCCAGCACCTCCTTTGGGGGCCGCGGCTACACCTTC
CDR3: CASTSFGGRGYTF

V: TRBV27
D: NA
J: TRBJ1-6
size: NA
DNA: TGTGCCAGCAAGTTTAATTCAGGGGTAAATTCACCCCTCCACTTT
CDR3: CASKFNSGVNSPLHF

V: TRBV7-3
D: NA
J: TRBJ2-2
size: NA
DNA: TGTGCCAGCAGCTTAGGGGGCGGTGGGAGAGGCACCGGGGAGCTGTTTTTT
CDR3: CASSLGGGGRGTGELFF

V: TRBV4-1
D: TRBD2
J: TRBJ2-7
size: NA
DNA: TGCGCCAGCAGCCAAGATTCAGGACTAGGAATCAACGAGCAGTACTTC
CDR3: CASSQDSGLGINEQYF

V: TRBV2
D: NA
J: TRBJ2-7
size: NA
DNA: TGTGCCAGCAGTGAAGGCGCCGGTACCTACGAGCAGTACTTC
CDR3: CASSEGAGTYEQYF

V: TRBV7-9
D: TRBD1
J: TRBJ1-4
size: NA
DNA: TGTGCCAGCAGCCCCGGGACAGGGGGGGAAAAACTGTTTTTT
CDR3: CASSPGTGGEKLFF

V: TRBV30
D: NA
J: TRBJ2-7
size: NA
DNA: TGTGCCTGGAGTGTACCACCCCAAAACCGGGTGCAGTACTTC
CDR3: CAWSVPPQNRVQYF

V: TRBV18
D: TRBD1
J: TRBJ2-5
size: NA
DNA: TGTGCCAGCTCACTGATGACAGGGGTTCAGCAAGAGACCCAGTACTTC
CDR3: CASSLMTGVQQETQYF

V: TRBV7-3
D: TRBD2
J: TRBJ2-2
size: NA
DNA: TGTGCCAGCACCTTGGAACTAGCGGGAGGGCCAACCGGGGAGCTGTTTTTT
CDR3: CASTLELAGGPTGELFF

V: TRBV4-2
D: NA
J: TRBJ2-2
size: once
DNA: TGTGCCAGCAGTCCACCAGAACGGGAGCTGTTTTTT
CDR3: CASSPPERELFF

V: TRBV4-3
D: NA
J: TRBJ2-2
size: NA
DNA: TGCGCCAGCAGCCAAGACAGTAACACCGGGGAGCTGTTTTTT
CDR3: CASSQDSNTGELFF

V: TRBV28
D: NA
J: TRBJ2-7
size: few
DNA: TGTGCCAGCAGTTTTGTGCAGGGTAGTGACGAGCAGTACTTC
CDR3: CASSFVQGSDEQYF

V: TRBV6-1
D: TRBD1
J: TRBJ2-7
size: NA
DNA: TGTGCCAGCAGTGAATCGACAGGGCCGGACGAGCAGTACTTC
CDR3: CASSESTGPDEQYF

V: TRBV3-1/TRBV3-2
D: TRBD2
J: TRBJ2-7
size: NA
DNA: TGTGCCAGCAGCCAACCCATACTAGCGGGATCCCACGAGCAGTACTTC
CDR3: CASSQPILAGSHEQYF

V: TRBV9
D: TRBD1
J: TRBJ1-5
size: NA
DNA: TGTGCCAGCAGCCAGACAGGGGGCGGTCAGCCCCAGCATTTT
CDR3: CASSQTGGGQPQHF

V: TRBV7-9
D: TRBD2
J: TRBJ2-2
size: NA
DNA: TGTGCCAGCAGTCTACCCGGACTAGCGGGGCACGGGGAGCTGTTTTTT
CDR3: CASSLPGLAGHGELFF

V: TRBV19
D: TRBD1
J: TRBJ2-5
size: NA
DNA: TGTGCCAGTAGTATTTCGGACAGGGGCGCAACGGAGACCCAGTACTTC
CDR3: CASSISDRGATETQYF

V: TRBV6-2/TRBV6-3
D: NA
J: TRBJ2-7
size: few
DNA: TGTGCCAGCAGTCCCCGGTTAGCCTACGAGCAGTACTTC
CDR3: CASSPRLAYEQYF

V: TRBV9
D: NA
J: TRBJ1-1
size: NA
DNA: TGTGCCAGCAGCGTACAGGCAGGGACTGAAGCTTTCTTT
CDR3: CASSVQAGTEAFF

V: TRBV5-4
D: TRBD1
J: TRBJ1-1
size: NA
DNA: TGTGCCAGCAGGTATACAGACAGGGCGAACACTGAAGCTTTCTTT
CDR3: CASRYTDRANTEAFF

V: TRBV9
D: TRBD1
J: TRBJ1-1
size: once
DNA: TGTGCCAGCAGCGCTCGGACAGGGGAGAAGACTGAAGCTTTCTTT
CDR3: CASSARTGEKTEAFF

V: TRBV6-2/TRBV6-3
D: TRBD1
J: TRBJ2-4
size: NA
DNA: TGTGCCAGCAGTTACCCGACAGGGGCTCCCAAAAACATTCAGTACTTC
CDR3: CASSYPTGAPKNIQYF

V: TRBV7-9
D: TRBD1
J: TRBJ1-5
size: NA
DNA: TGTGCCAGCAGCCCGGAGGGCAGGGGGCCCCAGCCCCAGCATTTT
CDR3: CASSPEGRGPQPQHF

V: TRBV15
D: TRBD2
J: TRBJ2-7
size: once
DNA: TGTGCCACCAGCGGACTAGGGCACGAGCAGTACTTC
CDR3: CATSGLGHEQYF

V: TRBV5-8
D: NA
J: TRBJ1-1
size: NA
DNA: TGTGCCAGCAGCTTGTTATCGAACACTGAAGCTTTCTTT
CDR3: CASSLLSNTEAFF

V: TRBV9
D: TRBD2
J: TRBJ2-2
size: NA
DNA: TGTGCCAGCAGCGCAATTACCTTTAGCGGGAAAGGATCCGGGGAGCTGTTTTTT
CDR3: CASSAITFSGKGSGELFF

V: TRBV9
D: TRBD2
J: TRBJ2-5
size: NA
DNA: TGTGCCAGCAGCCCGGCTTTAGCGGGGACCCGGGCCCAGTACTTC
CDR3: CASSPALAGTRAQYF

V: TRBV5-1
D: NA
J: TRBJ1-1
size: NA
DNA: TGCGCCACCCGATCTTTAGCGGACACTGAAGCTTTCTTT
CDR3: CATRSLADTEAFF

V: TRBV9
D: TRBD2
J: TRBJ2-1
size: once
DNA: TGTGCCAGCAGCGTGGCCGGGACTAGCGGGAGTCTCTCCTACAATGAGCAGTTCTTC
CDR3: CASSVAGTSGSLSYNEQFF

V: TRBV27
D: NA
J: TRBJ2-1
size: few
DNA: TGTGCCAGCCTTGGTAGCGGCCCTGAGCAGTTCTTC
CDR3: CASLGSGPEQFF

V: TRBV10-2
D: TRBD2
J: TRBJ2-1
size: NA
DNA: TGCGCCAGCATGGTCCCACTATTTACTAGCGGCCAATTGGGGGGGGGCTCCAATGAGCAGTTCTTC
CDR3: CASMVPLFTSGQLGGGSNEQFF

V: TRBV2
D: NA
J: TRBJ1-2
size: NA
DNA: TGTGCCAGCCTAGGACAGCTAACTAACTATGGCTACACCTTC
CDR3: CASLGQLTNYGYTF

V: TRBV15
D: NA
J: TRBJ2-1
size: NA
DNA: TGTGCCACCAGCAGAGATAGCGGCCGGAACAATGAGCAGTTCTTC
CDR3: CATSRDSGRNNEQFF

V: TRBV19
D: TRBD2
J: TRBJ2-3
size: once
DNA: TGTGCCAGTAGTATGGGACTAGCGAGAGATACGCAGTATTTT
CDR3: CASSMGLARDTQYF

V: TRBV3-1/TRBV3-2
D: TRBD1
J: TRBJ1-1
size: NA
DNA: TGTGCCAGCAGCCAGACAGGGGGCTTGGGAGCTTTCTTT
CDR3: CASSQTGGLGAFF

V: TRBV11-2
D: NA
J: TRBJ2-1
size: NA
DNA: TGTGCCAGCAGCCACGGAGTCCGGAATGAGCAGTTCTTC
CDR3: CASSHGVRNEQFF

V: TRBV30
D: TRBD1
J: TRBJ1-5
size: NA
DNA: TGTGCCTGGACCCGACAGGGAGACCAGCCCCAGCATTTT
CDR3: CAWTRQGDQPQHF

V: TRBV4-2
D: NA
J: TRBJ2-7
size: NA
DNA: TGTGCCAGTAAATTCGGCGGAAGCTCCTACGAGCAGTACTTC
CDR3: CASKFGGSSYEQYF

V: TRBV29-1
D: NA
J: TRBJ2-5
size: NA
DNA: TGCAGCGCGACCAGAAACCAAGAGACCCAGTACTTC
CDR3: CSATRNQETQYF

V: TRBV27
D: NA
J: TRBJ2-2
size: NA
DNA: TGTGCCAGCAGTTGGCTAGCCAACTTGAACACCGGGGAGCTGTTTTTT
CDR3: CASSWLANLNTGELFF

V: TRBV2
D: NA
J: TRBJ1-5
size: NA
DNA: TGTGCCAGCAGTGAGTTACAGGTCGATCAGCCCCAGCATTTT
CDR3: CASSELQVDQPQHF

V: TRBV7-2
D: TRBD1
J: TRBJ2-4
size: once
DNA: TGTGCCAGCAGCTTCCGGGACAGAACCTTTCAGTACTTC
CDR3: CASSFRDRTFQYF